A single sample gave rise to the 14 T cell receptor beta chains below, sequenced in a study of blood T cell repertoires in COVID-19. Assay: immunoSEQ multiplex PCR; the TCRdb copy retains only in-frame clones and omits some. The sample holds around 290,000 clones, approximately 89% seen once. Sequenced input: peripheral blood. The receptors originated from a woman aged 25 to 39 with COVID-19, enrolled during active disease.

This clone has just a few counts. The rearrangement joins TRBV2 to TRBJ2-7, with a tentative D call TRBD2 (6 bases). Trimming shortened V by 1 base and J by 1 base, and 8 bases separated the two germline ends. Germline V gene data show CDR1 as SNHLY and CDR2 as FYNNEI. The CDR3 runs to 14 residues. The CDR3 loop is CASSEGGESYEQYF. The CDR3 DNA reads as TGTGCCAGCAGTGAAGGGGGGGAATCCTACGAGCAGTACTTC.

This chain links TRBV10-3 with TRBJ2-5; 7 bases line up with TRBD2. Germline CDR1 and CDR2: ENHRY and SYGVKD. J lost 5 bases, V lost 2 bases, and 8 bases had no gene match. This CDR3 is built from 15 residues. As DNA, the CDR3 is TGTGCCATCAGTGAGGGGAGGGCCGGTAGGGAGACCCAGTACTTC. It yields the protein CAISEGRAGRETQYF.

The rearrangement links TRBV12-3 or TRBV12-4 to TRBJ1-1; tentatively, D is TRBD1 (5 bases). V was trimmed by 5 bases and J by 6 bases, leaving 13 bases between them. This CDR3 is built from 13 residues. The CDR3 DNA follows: TGTGCCAGCAGTAGAACAGGCACCGCTGAAGCTTTCTTT. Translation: CASSRTGTAEAFF.

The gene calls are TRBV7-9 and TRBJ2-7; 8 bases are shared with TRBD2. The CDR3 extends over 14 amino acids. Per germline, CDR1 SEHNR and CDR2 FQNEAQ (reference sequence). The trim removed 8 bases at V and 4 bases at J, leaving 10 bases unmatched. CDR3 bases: TGTGCCAGCGAGACCCTAGCGGGTCCTTACGAGCAGTACTTC. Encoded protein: CASETLAGPYEQYF.

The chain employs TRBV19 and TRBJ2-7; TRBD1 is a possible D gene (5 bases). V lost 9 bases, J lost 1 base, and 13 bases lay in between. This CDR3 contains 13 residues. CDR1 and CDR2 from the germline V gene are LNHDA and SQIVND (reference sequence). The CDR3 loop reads CASRPGSSYEQYF. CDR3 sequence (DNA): TGTGCCAGCAGGCCAGGGTCTTCCTACGAGCAGTACTTC.

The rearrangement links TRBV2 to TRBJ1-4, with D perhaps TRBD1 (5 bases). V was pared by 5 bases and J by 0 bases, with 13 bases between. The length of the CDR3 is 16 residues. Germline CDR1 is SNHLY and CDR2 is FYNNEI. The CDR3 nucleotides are TGTGCCAGCAGTTTACAGGCCGTCTCAACTAATGAAAAACTGTTTTTT. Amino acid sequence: CASSLQAVSTNEKLFF.

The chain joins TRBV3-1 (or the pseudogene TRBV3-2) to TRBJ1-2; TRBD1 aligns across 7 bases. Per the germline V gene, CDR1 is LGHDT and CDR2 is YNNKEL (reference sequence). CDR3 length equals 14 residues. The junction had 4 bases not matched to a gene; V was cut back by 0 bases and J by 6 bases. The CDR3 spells CASSQETGVHGYTF. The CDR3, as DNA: TGTGCCAGCAGCCAAGAAACAGGGGTACATGGCTACACCTTC.

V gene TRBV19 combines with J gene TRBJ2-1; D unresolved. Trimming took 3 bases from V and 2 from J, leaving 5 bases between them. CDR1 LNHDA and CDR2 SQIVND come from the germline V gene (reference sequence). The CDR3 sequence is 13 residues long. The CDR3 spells CASSISAYNEQFF. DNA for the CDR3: TGTGCCAGTAGTATTTCAGCCTACAATGAGCAGTTCTTC.

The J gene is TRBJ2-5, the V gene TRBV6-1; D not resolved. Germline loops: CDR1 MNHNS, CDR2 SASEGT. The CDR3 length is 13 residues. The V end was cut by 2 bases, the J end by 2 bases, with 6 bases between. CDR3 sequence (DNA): TGTGCCAGCAGTGAAATCTCGCAAGAGACCCAGTACTTC. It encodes CASSEISQETQYF.

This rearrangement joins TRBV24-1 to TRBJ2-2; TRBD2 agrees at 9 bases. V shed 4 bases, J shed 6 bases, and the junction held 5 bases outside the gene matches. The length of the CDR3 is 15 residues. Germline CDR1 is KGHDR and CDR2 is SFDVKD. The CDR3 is CATSETSGHAGELFF. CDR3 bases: TGTGCCACCAGTGAAACTAGCGGGCATGCCGGGGAGCTGTTTTTT.

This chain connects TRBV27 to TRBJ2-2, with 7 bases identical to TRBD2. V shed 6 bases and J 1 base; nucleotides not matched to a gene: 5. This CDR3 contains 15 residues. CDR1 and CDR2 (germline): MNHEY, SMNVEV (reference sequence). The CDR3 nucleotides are TGTGCCAGCAGGGGTCTAGCGGAGAACACCGGGGAGCTGTTTTTT. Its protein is CASRGLAENTGELFF.

CDR3 loop: CATSQNQGAKETQYF. In nucleotides, the CDR3 is TGTGCCACCAGCCAAAACCAGGGGGCGAAAGAGACCCAGTACTTC. The chain carries TRBV15 and TRBJ2-5; 8 bases fit TRBD1. The V segment lost 5 bases and the J segment 3 bases; nucleotides outside the gene matches: 8. CDR3 length: 15 residues. Germline-derived CDR1 and CDR2 are LNHNV and YYDKDF (reference sequence).

This CDR3 reads CASSSLVQEKLFF. DNA for the CDR3: TGTGCCAGCTCTAGCTTGGTACAGGAAAAACTGTTTTTT. The chain employs TRBV27 and TRBJ1-4; D ambiguous. The CDR3 is 13 residues long. The germline V and J ends were trimmed by 8 bases and 8 bases, with 15 bases remaining between them. Germline assignment: CDR1 MNHEY and CDR2 SMNVEV (reference sequence).

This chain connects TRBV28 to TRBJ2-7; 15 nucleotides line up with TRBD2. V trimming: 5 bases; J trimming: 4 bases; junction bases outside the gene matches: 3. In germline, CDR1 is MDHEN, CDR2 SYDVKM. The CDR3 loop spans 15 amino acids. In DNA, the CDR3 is TGTGCCAGCAGTCCCGGGACTAGCGGGAGGTACGAGCAGTACTTC. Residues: CASSPGTSGRYEQYF. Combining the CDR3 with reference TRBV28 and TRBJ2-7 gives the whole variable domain DVKVTQSSRYLVKRTGEKVFLECVQDMDHENMFWYRQDPGLGLRLIYFSYDVKMKEKGDIPEGYSVSREKKERFSLILESASTNQTSMYLCASSPGTSGRYEQYFGPGTRLTVT.